Listed here are 4 T cell receptor beta chains from one sample, sequenced in a study of graft-versus-host responses after intestinal transplantation. These receptors have no known antigen. Libraries were prepared by immunoSEQ multiplex PCR; TCRdb keeps only in-frame clonotypes and omits some of them. This sample has about 90,000 clones, with over 80% found just once. The sample was unstimulated CD8+ T cells sorted from spleen or lymph node cells, taken before transplant. These TCRs come from a human donor who was the organ donor for an intestinal transplant.

J is TRBJ2-2 and V is TRBV5-4; the D gene is possibly TRBD2 (6 bases). The germline V and J ends were trimmed by 4 bases and 1 base, with 14 bases remaining between them. Germline V CDR1 and CDR2: SGHNT, YYREEE (reference sequence). The CDR3 is 16 amino acids. CDR3 in amino acids: CASSTYIAVNTGELFF. For the CDR3, the DNA is TGTGCCAGCAGCACCTACATAGCGGTGAACACCGGGGAGCTGTTTTTT.

The V call is TRBV4-1, the J call TRBJ2-1; TRBD2 matches at 12 bases. The germline V gene has CDR1 MGHRA and CDR2 YSYEKL. This CDR3 is built from 15 residues. The trim removed 5 bases at V and 7 bases at J, leaving 6 bases unmatched. CDR3: CASSETSGSFNEQFF. CDR3 coding DNA: TGCGCCAGCAGCGAGACTAGCGGGAGTTTTAATGAGCAGTTCTTC.

The chain employs TRBV19 and TRBJ1-5; weak D call: TRBD1 (5 bases). This CDR3 has 14 amino acids. The V gene's germline CDR1 is LNHDA and CDR2 SQIVND (reference sequence). V was trimmed by 5 bases and J by 5 bases, leaving 13 bases between them. This chain's CDR3 is CASSPGGAYQPQHF. The CDR3 DNA reads as TGTGCCAGTAGTCCCGGAGGGGCCTATCAGCCCCAGCATTTT.

The chain has TRBV19 and TRBJ2-7, with 9 positions matching TRBD1. V was clipped by 3 bases and J by 7 bases; unmatched bases: 7. There are 14 residues in the CDR3. In germline, CDR1 is LNHDA, CDR2 SQIVND (reference sequence). In DNA, the CDR3 is TGTGCCAGTAGTATCGGGACAGGGTTGGGAGAGCAGTACTTC. It yields the protein CASSIGTGLGEQYF.